This T cell receptor (beta chain) was recorded in a study of T cells after yellow fever vaccination. The study's findings and limits: Reappearance after the booster was observed for most primary-vaccination clones (roughly 97% CD4, almost 90% CD8). Few clonotypes appeared in both CD4 and CD8 compartments.

In TCRdb, the 5' RACE reads were re-called with MiXCR into one record per CDR3 protein. The table has around 500,000 distinct CDR3 sequences, about a fifth seen once. As regards this clonotype: Antigen unknown.

CDR1 is MDHEN and CDR2 is SYDVKM in the germline V gene. The CDR3 has 19 residues. Trimming cost V 6 bases and J 5 bases; bases outside gene matches: 19. The chain combines TRBV28 with TRBJ2-1, with 10 positions matching TRBD2. Sequences were derived from PBMCs, sampled approximately 22 days after the first yellow fever vaccination. The source of this sequence is a man younger than 30 who received the YFV17D yellow fever vaccine. In DNA form, the CDR3 reads TGTGCCAGCAGAGAGAGACCCCCCTTGACTAGCGGGCTCGACAATGAGCAGTTCTTC. Amino acid sequence: CASRERPPLTSGLDNEQFF. Supplemented by reference TRBV28 and TRBJ2-1, the full variable domain reads DVKVTQSSRYLVKRTGEKVFLECVQDMDHENMFWYRQDPGLGLRLIYFSYDVKMKEKGDIPEGYSVSREKKERFSLILESASTNQTSMYLCASRERPPLTSGLDNEQFFGPGTRLTVL.